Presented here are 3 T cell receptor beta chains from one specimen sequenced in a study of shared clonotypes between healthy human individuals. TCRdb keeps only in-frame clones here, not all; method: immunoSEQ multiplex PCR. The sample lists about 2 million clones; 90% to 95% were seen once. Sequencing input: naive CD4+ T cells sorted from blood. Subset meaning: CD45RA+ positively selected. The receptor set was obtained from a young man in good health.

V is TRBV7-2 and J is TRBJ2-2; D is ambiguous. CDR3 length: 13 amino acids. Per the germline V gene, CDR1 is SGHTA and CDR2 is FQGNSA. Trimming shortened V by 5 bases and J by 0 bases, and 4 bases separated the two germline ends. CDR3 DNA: TGTGCCAGCAGCCTTCCGAACACCGGGGAGCTGTTTTTT. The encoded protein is CASSLPNTGELFF.

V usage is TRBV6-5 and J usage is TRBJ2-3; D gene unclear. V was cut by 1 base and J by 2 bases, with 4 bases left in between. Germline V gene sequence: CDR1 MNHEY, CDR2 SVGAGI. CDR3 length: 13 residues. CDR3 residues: CASSYLVTDTQYF. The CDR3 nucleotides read TGTGCCAGCAGTTACTTAGTCACAGATACGCAGTATTTT.

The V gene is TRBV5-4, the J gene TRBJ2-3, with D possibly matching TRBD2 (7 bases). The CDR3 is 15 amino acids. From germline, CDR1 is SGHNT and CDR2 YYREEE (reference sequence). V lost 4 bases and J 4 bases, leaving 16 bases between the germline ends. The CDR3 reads CASSTARGAADTQYF. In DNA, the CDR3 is TGTGCCAGCAGCACAGCTCGGGGGGCCGCAGATACGCAGTATTTT.